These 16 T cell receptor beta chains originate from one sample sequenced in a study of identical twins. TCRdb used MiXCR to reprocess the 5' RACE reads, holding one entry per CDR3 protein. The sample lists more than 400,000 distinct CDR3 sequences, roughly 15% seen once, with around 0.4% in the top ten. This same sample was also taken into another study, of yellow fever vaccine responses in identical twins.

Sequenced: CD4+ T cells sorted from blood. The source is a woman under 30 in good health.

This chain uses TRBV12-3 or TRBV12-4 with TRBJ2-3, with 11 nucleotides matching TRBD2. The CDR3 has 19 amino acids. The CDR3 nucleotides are TGTACCTTCTGTCAGCCCCTTAGCGGGGGGGATTCTAGCACAGATACGCAGTATTTT. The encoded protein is CTFCQPLSGGDSSTDTQYF.

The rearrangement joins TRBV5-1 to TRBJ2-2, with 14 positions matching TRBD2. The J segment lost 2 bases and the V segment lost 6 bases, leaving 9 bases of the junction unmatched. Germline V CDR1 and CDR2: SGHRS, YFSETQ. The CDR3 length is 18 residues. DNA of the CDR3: TGCGCCAGCACCGGCGGACTAGCGGGAGGTATCAACACCGGGGAGCTGTTTTTT. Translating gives CASTGGLAGGINTGELFF.

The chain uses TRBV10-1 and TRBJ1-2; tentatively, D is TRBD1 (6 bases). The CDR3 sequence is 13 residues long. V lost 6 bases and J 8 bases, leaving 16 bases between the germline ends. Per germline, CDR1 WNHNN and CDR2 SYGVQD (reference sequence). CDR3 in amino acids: CASRTGTIGGYTF. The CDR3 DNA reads TGCGCCAGCAGAACCGGGACAATCGGAGGCTACACCTTC.

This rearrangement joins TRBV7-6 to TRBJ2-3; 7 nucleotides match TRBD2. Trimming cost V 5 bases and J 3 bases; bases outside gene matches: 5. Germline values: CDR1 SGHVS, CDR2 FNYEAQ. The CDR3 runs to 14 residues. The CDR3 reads CASSRRTRTDTQYF. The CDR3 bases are TGTGCCAGCAGCCGTCGGACTAGGACAGATACGCAGTATTTT.

CDR3 sequence (DNA): TGTGCCAGCAGGGAACAAGCGGGATGGTTCAATGAGCAGTTCTTC. Its protein product is CASREQAGWFNEQFF. J is TRBJ2-1 and V is TRBV11-3; 7 bases are shared with TRBD2. Germline CDR1 SGHNT, CDR2 YENEEA. The CDR3 runs 15 residues. The V gene end was trimmed by 6 bases and the J gene end by 6 bases; junction bases not matched to a gene: 11.

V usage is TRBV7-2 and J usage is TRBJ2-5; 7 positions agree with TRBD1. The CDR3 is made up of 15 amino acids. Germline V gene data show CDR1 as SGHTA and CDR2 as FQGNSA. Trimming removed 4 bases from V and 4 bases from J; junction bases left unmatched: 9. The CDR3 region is CASSSQRGRRETQYF. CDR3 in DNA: TGTGCCAGCAGCTCTCAGAGGGGGCGCAGAGAGACCCAGTACTTC.

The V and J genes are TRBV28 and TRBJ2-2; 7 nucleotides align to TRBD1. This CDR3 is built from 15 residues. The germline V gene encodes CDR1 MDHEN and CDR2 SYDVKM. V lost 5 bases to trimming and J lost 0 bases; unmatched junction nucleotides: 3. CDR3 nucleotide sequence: TGTGCCAGCAGTAAGGGACAGCCGAACACCGGGGAGCTGTTTTTT. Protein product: CASSKGQPNTGELFF. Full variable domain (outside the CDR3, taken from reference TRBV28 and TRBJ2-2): DVKVTQSSRYLVKRTGEKVFLECVQDMDHENMFWYRQDPGLGLRLIYFSYDVKMKEKGDIPEGYSVSREKKERFSLILESASTNQTSMYLCASSKGQPNTGELFFGEGSRLTVL.

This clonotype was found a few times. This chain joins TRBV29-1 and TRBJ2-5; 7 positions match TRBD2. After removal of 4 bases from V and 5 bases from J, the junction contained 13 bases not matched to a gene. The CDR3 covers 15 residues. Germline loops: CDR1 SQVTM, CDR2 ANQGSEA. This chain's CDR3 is CSVGSSGGVSETQYF. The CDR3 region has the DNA TGCAGCGTTGGGTCTAGCGGTGGGGTCAGCGAGACCCAGTACTTC.

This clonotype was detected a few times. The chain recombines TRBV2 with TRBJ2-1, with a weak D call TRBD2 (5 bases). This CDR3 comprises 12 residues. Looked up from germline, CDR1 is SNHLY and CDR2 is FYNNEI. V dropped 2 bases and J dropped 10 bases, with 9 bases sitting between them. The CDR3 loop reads CASSEPPGEQFF. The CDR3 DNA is TGTGCCAGCAGTGAACCCCCGGGGGAGCAGTTCTTC.

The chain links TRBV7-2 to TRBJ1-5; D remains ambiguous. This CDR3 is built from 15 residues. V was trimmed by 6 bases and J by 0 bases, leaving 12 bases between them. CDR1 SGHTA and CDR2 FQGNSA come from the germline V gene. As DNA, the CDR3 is TGTGCCAGCAGTCACGGCGGTTATAGCAATCAGCCCCAGCATTTT. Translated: CASSHGGYSNQPQHF.

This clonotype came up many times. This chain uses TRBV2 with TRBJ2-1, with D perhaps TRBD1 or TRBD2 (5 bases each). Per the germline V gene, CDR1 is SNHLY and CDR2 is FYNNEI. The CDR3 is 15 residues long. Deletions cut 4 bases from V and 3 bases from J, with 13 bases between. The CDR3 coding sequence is TGTGCCAGCAGTGTGGGGCTAGCCGTCTACAATGAGCAGTTCTTC. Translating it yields CASSVGLAVYNEQFF. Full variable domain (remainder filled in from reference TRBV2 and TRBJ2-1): EPEVTQTPSHQVTQMGQEVILRCVPISNHLYFYWYRQILGQKVEFLVSFYNNEISEKSEIFDDQFSVERPDGSNFTLKIRSTKLEDSAMYFCASSVGLAVYNEQFFGPGTRLTVL.

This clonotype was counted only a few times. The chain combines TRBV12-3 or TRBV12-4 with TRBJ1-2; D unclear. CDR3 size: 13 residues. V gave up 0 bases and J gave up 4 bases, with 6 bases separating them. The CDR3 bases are TGTGCCAGCAGTTTAGCAGAGTCCTATGGCTACACCTTC. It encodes CASSLAESYGYTF.

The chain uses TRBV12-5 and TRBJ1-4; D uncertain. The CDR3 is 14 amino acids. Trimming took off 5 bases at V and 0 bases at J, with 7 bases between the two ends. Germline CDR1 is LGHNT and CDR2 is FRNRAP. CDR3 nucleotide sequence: TGTGCTAGTGGTCCAGTTGCAACTAATGAAAAACTGTTTTTT. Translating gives CASGPVATNEKLFF.

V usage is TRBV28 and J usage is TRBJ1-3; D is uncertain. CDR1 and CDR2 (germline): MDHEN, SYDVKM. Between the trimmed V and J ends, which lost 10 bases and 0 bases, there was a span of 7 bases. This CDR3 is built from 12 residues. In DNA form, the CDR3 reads TGTGCCACCTGGTACTCTGGAAACACCATATATTTT. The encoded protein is CATWYSGNTIYF.

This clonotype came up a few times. In DNA, the CDR3 is TGTGCCAGTAGTCCCACCAAGGGCGAGCAGTTCTTC. It yields the protein CASSPTKGEQFF. The chain uses TRBV19 and TRBJ2-1; D gene ambiguous. CDR3 length equals 12 residues. The ends were cut back, 5 bases at V and 10 bases at J, with 12 bases in the middle. From germline, CDR1 is LNHDA and CDR2 SQIVND (reference sequence). The full variable domain, its missing parts supplied by reference TRBV19 and TRBJ2-1, is DGGITQSPKYLFRKEGQNVTLSCEQNLNHDAMYWYRQDPGQGLRLIYYSQIVNDFQKGDIAEGYSVSREKKESFPLTVTSAQKNPTAFYLCASSPTKGEQFFGPGTRLTVL.

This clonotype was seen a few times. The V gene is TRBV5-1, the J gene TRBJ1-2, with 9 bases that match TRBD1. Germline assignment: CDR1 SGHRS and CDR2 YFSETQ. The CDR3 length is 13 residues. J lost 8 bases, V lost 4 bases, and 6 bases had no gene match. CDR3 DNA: TGCGCCAGCAGCGGGACAGGGTCTAGGGGCTACACCTTC. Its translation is CASSGTGSRGYTF.